This entry describes one T cell receptor beta chain. Its antigen specificity is not known. Per-base qualities were not stored, and no clone one base away is much larger. This specimen comes from a study of immune characterization of retroperitoneal liposarcoma (dated by TCRdb to 2018 to 2020). The library was prepared using PCR. This sample was sequenced with a NextSeq 500. TCRdb redid the processing of the public reads, applying fastp at Q25 and MiXCR, and retained in-frame beta chains. CDR3 protein duplicates are merged, each entry listing the most common genes and DNA. The sample records some 6,600 distinct CDR3 sequences, about 26% of which are singletons. In total, the top ten clones hold roughly 26% of the sample. The clonotype comes from a female donor with retroperitoneal liposarcoma. Sequencing was performed on tumor tissue.

The CDR3 is CASRSGTGWNEQFF. The DNA is TGCGCCAGCAGATCCGGGACAGGGTGGAATGAGCAGTTCTTC. The sequence is built from TRBV10-1 and TRBJ2-1; TRBD1 agrees with 9 junctional bases. CDR1 and CDR2 are read off the germline V gene (reference sequence) as WNHNN and SYGVQD. The CDR3 starts with the cysteine, ends with the phenylalanine, and has 14 residues. The entry retains the CDR3 DNA only, 42 bases that are in frame from base 1. Trimming accounts for 6 bases at V and 7 bases at J, while the number of junction bases matched to no gene is 7.